The rows below give T cell receptor beta chains drawn from one sample of a study of siplizumab effects on memory and regulatory T cells. Repertoires were generated with immunoSEQ multiplex PCR, while TCRdb's copy carries only in-frame clones and drops some. The sample consists of around 72,000 clones, more than 80% of them appearing once. Sequencing was carried out using CD8+ T cells sorted from blood. Receptor source: a human donor in good health. Both conserved end residues are part of each CDR3. D genes are given only for firm matches. Size tells how often a clone was seen (once, few, many) or the class of an expanded clone, and some rows leave it out.

clone size,D gene,J gene,V gene,CDR3 protein,CDR3 DNA
.,TRBD1,TRBJ2-1,TRBV5-6,CASSFGDSLSNEQFF,TGTGCCAGCAGCTTCGGGGACAGCCTCTCCAATGAGCAGTTCTTC
once,TRBD1,TRBJ2-7,TRBV2,CASSRTGAYEQYF,TGTGCCAGCAGTAGGACAGGGGCCTACGAGCAGTACTTC
.,.,TRBJ1-2,TRBV29-1,CSVVPADNYGYTF,TGCAGCGTTGTTCCAGCGGACAACTATGGCTACACCTTC
.,TRBD2,TRBJ2-7,TRBV4-1,CASSQIGLAIGEQYF,TGCGCCAGCAGCCAAATCGGACTAGCTATCGGCGAGCAGTACTTC
.,.,TRBJ2-7,TRBV7-9,CASSQYYEQYF,TGTGCCAGCAGCCAATATTACGAGCAGTACTTC
.,.,TRBJ1-4,TRBV29-1,CSAVGLGAREKLFF,TGCAGCGCCGTTGGGTTGGGGGCGAGGGAAAAACTGTTTTTT
.,TRBD2,TRBJ2-7,TRBV11-3,CASSLLAGAPYEQYF,TGTGCCAGCAGTCTACTAGCGGGGGCCCCCTACGAGCAGTACTTC
.,TRBD2,TRBJ2-1,TRBV9,CASSISGSSYNEQFF,TGTGCCAGCAGTATTAGCGGGAGCTCCTACAATGAGCAGTTCTTC
.,.,TRBJ1-5,TRBV21-1,CASSSRGQGTGQPQHF,TGTGCCAGCAGTTCCAGGGGACAGGGAACGGGCCAGCCCCAGCATTTT
.,.,TRBJ2-7,TRBV2,CASSDYEQYF,TGTGCCAGCAGTGACTACGAGCAGTACTTC
.,.,TRBJ2-3,TRBV7-9,CASSFRLKSTDTQYF,TGTGCCAGCAGCTTCAGACTAAAGAGCACAGATACGCAGTATTTT
.,.,TRBJ2-7,TRBV6-5,CASSYSFAGDSYEQYF,TGTGCCAGCAGTTACTCATTTGCCGGGGACTCCTACGAGCAGTACTTC
.,.,TRBJ2-1,TRBV5-4,CASRFGGGTYNEQFF,TGTGCCAGCAGGTTCGGCGGCGGGACCTACAATGAGCAGTTCTTC
.,.,TRBJ1-1,TRBV2,CASSVPGSTEAFF,TGTGCCAGCAGTGTCCCTGGAAGCACTGAAGCTTTCTTT
.,TRBD1,TRBJ2-2,TRBV4-1,CASSQKGQGVTGELFF,TGCGCCAGCAGCCAAAAAGGACAGGGAGTCACCGGGGAGCTGTTTTTT
once,.,TRBJ2-7,TRBV7-9,CASSPEGGVNEQYF,TGTGCCAGCAGCCCCGAGGGTGGGGTCAACGAGCAGTACTTC
.,TRBD1,TRBJ2-3,TRBV7-2,CASSPLDRGADTQYF,TGTGCCAGCAGCCCGTTAGACAGGGGCGCAGATACGCAGTATTTT
.,TRBD2,TRBJ2-7,TRBV5-1,CASSRGTSGAYEQYF,TGCGCCAGCAGCAGAGGGACTAGCGGGGCCTACGAGCAGTACTTC
medium-sized,.,TRBJ1-5,TRBV5-6,CASSRTGEDNQPQHF,TGTGCCAGCAGCCGAACGGGGGAGGACAATCAGCCCCAGCATTTT
.,.,TRBJ1-4,TRBV7-6,CASSLYPHEKLFF,TGTGCCAGCAGCTTGTACCCACATGAAAAACTGTTTTTT
.,.,TRBJ2-1,TRBV29-1,CSVIEWGEQFF,TGCAGCGTTATAGAGTGGGGTGAGCAGTTCTTC
once,TRBD1,TRBJ2-7,TRBV7-8,CASSQPGGYEQYF,TGTGCCAGCAGCCAGCCAGGGGGCTACGAGCAGTACTTC
.,.,TRBJ1-1,TRBV5-4,CASSPRTGNTEAFF,TGTGCCAGCAGCCCCCGGACGGGGAACACTGAAGCTTTCTTT
.,.,TRBJ2-7,TRBV6-1,CASSGTRDRAEYEQYF,TGTGCCAGCAGTGGCACCCGGGACCGGGCCGAGTACGAGCAGTACTTC
once,TRBD1,TRBJ2-7,TRBV19,CASSSGGPAYEQYF,TGTGCCAGTAGTTCAGGGGGCCCCGCCTACGAGCAGTACTTC
.,.,TRBJ1-1,TRBV6-1,CASSEATWTYGDSEAFF,TGTGCCAGCAGTGAAGCGACCTGGACCTACGGGGACTCTGAAGCTTTCTTT
.,.,TRBJ1-1,TRBV6-1,CASSPMGGNTEAFF,TGTGCCAGCAGCCCTATGGGAGGGAACACTGAAGCTTTCTTT
.,.,TRBJ1-1,TRBV19,CASLARGNTEAFF,TGTGCCAGTCTGGCCAGGGGGAACACTGAAGCTTTCTTT
.,TRBD1,TRBJ1-5,TRBV15,CATSRIQGLPQPQHF,TGTGCCACCAGCAGAATACAGGGGTTACCTCAGCCCCAGCATTTT
.,.,TRBJ2-2,TRBV2,CASRTVKGSGELFF,TGTGCCAGCCGGACAGTTAAAGGTTCCGGGGAGCTGTTTTTT
.,.,TRBJ2-2,TRBV7-6,CASRTRGAGTGELFF,TGTGCCAGCAGGACCCGGGGGGCGGGAACCGGGGAGCTGTTTTTT
.,TRBD2,TRBJ2-7,TRBV4-1,CASSTGLAGFEQYF,TGCGCCAGCAGCACTGGACTAGCGGGGTTCGAGCAGTACTTC
.,.,TRBJ2-1,TRBV11-3,CASSLDTRGYSYNEQFF,TGTGCCAGCAGCTTAGATACTCGGGGGTACTCCTACAATGAGCAGTTCTTC
once,.,TRBJ1-4,TRBV7-9,CASSPSDGLSNEKLFF,TGTGCCAGCAGCCCCTCGGACGGGCTGAGTAATGAAAAACTGTTTTTT
.,.,TRBJ2-7,TRBV7-9,CASTSPESYEQYF,TGTGCCAGCACCTCACCGGAGTCCTACGAGCAGTACTTC